This TCR beta chain was identified in a study of spatial heterogeneity in lung cancer. Looking at the study overall: Every unique TCR and UMI combination, on average, appeared more than ten times in raw reads.

This clonotype was observed a handful of times. Its target is not known. All TCR cDNA molecules were individually tagged with a unique molecular identifier. Each CDR3 protein gets one entry after TCRdb re-called the 5' RACE reads with MiXCR. The data contain 60,000 to 65,000 distinct CDR3 sequences, 7.5% to 8.5% of them singletons. The sample's time point: sample taken at primary tumor resection. Whole RNA was taken from tumor, nontumor lung or frozen PBMC; it was then sequenced unsorted. Per the germline V gene, CDR1 is SGHRS and CDR2 is YFSETQ. J was trimmed by 6 bases and V by 4 bases; bases with no gene match: 5. The CDR3 is made up of 13 amino acids. Whole-study findings and limits: Circulating ubiquitous expanded tumor TCRs were observed more frequently at resection than at follow-up.

The chain joins TRBV5-1 to TRBJ1-2, with 8 bases that match TRBD1. The source of this sequence is a female donor with early-stage non-small cell lung cancer. The sequencing here drew on PBMCs, taken at surgery. The CDR3 region is CASSGQGGDGYTF. The CDR3 DNA is TGCGCCAGCAGCGGACAGGGTGGAGATGGCTACACCTTC.